The clone carrying this TCR beta chain was counted only a few times. What it recognizes is unknown. This CDR3 is built from 20 residues. J was trimmed by 2 bases and V by 9 bases; bases with no gene match: 21. Germline assignment: CDR1 MNHEY and CDR2 SMNVEV (reference sequence). This record belongs to a study of blood T cells in healthy people across ages. Points from the study as a whole: Diversity was higher, and naive CD4+ cells more numerous, in long-lived donors than in aged donors.

Through a sample-barcoded 5' primer and a J-beta primer mix, a second PCR was run for roughly 6 to 12 cycles. CDR3-containing paired-end reads numbered at least 2.5 million in each sample. TCRdb passed the 5' RACE reads through MiXCR, listing each CDR3 protein once. The sample records about a million distinct CDR3 sequences, about 53% being singletons. Sample: blood. The chain uses TRBV27 and TRBJ2-3; TRBD2 matches 12 bases. The sequence came from a woman aged 55-70 years in good health. This CDR3 is CASYSIGLAGYPHNTDTQYF. The CDR3 region has the DNA TGTGCCAGTTATAGCATAGGACTAGCGGGATATCCCCACAACACAGATACGCAGTATTTT.